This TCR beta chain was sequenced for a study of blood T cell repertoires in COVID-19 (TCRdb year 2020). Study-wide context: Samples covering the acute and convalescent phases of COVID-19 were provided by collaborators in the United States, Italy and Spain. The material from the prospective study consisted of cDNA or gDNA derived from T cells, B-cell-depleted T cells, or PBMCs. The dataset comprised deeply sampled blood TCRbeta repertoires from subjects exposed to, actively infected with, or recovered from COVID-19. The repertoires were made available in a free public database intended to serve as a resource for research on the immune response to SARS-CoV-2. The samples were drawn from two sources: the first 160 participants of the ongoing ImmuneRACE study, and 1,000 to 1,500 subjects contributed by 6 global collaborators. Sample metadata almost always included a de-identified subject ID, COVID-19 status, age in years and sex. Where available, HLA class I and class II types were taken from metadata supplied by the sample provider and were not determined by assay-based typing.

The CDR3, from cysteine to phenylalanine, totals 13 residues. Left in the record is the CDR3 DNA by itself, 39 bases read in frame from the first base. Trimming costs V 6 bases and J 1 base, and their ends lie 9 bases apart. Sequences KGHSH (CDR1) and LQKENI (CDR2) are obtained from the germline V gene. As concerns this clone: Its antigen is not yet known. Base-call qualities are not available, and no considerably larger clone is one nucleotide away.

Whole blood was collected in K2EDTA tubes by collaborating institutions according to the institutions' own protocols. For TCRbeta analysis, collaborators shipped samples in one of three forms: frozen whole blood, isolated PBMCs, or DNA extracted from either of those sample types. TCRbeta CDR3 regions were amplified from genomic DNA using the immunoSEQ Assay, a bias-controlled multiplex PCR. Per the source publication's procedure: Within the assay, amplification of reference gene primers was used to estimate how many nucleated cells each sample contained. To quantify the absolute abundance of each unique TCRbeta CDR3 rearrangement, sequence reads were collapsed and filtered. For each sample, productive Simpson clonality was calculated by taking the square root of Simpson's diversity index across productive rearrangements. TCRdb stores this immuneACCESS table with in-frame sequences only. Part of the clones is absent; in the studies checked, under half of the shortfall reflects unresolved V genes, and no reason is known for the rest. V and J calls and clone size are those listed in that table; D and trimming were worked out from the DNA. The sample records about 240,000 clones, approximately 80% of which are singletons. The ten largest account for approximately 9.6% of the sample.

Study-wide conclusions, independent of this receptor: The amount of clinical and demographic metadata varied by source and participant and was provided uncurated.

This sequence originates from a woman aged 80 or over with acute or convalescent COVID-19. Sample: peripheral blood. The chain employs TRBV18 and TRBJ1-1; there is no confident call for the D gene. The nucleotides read TGTGCCAGCTCCCCAGAGCAGAACACTGAAGCTTTCTTT. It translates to CASSPEQNTEAFF.